The 24 T cell receptor beta chains below all came from one sample that was sequenced in a study of blood T cells in healthy people across ages. It was with a sample-barcoded 5' primer and a J-beta primer mix that a second PCR of roughly 6 to 12 cycles was run. Using its own MiXCR run on the 5' RACE reads, TCRdb lists one record per CDR3 protein. The sample shows roughly 1,800,000 distinct CDR3 sequences, about 50% of them seen only once. What was sequenced was blood. All receptors derive from a woman aged 40 to 50 in good health.

The J gene is TRBJ2-1, the V gene TRBV28; the D is unclear. V was shortened by 0 bases and J by 5 bases, with 8 bases between the two germline ends. Germline V CDR1 and CDR2: MDHEN, SYDVKM. This CDR3 region has 14 residues. CDR3 residues: CASSLWADNNEQFF. CDR3 bases: TGTGCCAGCAGTTTATGGGCAGATAACAATGAGCAGTTCTTC.

The chain has TRBV21-1 and TRBJ2-3; the tabulated D call, TRBD2, remains unverified against the DNA. TRBV21-1 is termed a pseudogene. There are 16 residues in the CDR3. The CDR3 DNA reads as TGTGCCAGCAGCAATCGGGTTGCGGGGGGGCGGGATACGCAGTATTTT. It encodes CASSNRVAGGRDTQYF.

The chain recombines TRBV7-9 with TRBJ2-5; maybe TRBD2 (6 bases). Germline loops: CDR1 SEHNR, CDR2 FQNEAQ (reference sequence). V lost 5 bases to trimming and J lost 11 bases, with 18 bases between them. The CDR3 runs to 13 residues. The CDR3, as DNA: TGTGCCAGCAGCCCGGACTACACGCCTGAGCAGTACTTC. Its translation is CASSPDYTPEQYF.

The chain recombines TRBV7-2 with TRBJ2-7, with 9 bases fitting TRBD1. The V and J ends lost 4 bases and 4 bases, in that order; junction bases with no gene match: 5. The CDR3 contains 14 residues. From germline, CDR1 is SGHTA and CDR2 FQGNSA. For the CDR3, the DNA is TGTGCCAGCAGCTCGGACAGGGGAAAGTACGAGCAGTACTTC. It codes for CASSSDRGKYEQYF.

The V and J genes are TRBV20-1 and TRBJ1-5; D remains ambiguous. The germline V and J ends were trimmed by 0 bases and 7 bases, with 10 bases remaining between them. Germline CDR1 reads DFQATT; CDR2 reads SNEGSKA (reference sequence). The CDR3 loop spans 13 amino acids. The CDR3 is CSARESPRQPQHF. Written as DNA, the CDR3 is TGCAGTGCTAGAGAGTCTCCGCGCCAGCCCCAGCATTTT.

The chain has TRBV28 and TRBJ2-7, with a weak D call TRBD1 (6 bases). In germline, CDR1 is MDHEN, CDR2 SYDVKM. The CDR3 totals 14 residues. V was cut by 5 bases and J by 4 bases, with 15 bases left in between. The CDR3 loop reads CASSVSATGYEQYF. The CDR3 bases are TGTGCCAGCAGTGTATCAGCTACAGGGTACGAGCAGTACTTC.

The CDR3 sequence is CASFRRIRSGANVLTF. CDR3 in DNA: TGTGCCAGCTTCAGGAGAATACGCTCTGGGGCCAACGTCCTGACTTTC. This chain uses TRBV6-1 with TRBJ2-6; no clear D gene. Germline CDR1 reads MNHNS; CDR2 reads SASEGT. The CDR3 extends over 16 amino acids. With 8 bases removed from V and 0 bases from J, the gap between germline ends came to 14 bases.

This chain joins TRBV5-1 and TRBJ2-5; 7 bases map to TRBD1. Near its end, the DNA agrees better with TRBJ2-7, so the J call may be wrong. Germline CDR1 reads SGHRS; CDR2 reads YFSETQ. The CDR3 is 13 amino acids. CDR3 sequence reads: CASSYTGVGEQYF. The CDR3 DNA sequence: TGCGCCAGCAGCTATACAGGGGTAGGCGAGCAGTACTTC.

The chain is built from TRBV6-2 or TRBV6-3 and TRBJ1-1; 8 bases fit TRBD1. CDR1 MNHEY and CDR2 SVGEGT come from the germline V gene. The length of the CDR3 is 12 residues. V trimming: 6 bases; J trimming: 10 bases; junction bases outside the gene matches: 7. In DNA, the CDR3 is TGTGCCAGCAGCTGGGACAGGTACCCAGCTTTCTTT. The encoded protein is CASSWDRYPAFF.

The chain links TRBV11-2 to TRBJ2-5; tentative D call: TRBD2 (6 bases). The CDR3 sequence is 15 residues long. The germline V gene encodes CDR1 SGHAT and CDR2 FQNNGV. Trimming removed 1 base from V and 4 bases from J, with 13 bases in between. The CDR3 bases are TGTGCCAGCAGCTTAGCGATTGGGGGAGGAGAGACCCAGTACTTC. Protein sequence: CASSLAIGGGETQYF. Filled out from reference TRBV11-2 and TRBJ2-5, the complete variable domain reads EAGVAQSPRYKIIEKRQSVAFWCNPISGHATLYWYQQILGQGPKLLIQFQNNGVVDDSQLPKDRFSAERLKGVDSTLKIQPAKLEDSAVYLCASSLAIGGGETQYFGPGTRLLVL.

The chain combines TRBV18 with TRBJ2-1; 11 bases fit TRBD1. Unmatched junction bases numbered 8, after V lost 4 bases and J lost 9 bases. The CDR3 sequence is 15 residues long. Germline CDR1 KGHSH, CDR2 LQKENI. The CDR3 nucleotides read TGTGCCAGCTCACACCGGACAGGGGGCTCGGGTGAGCAGTTCTTC. Translating gives CASSHRTGGSGEQFF.

Remarks on this clonotype: A read error may account for a junction end that differs from germline. The chain is built from TRBV24-1 and TRBJ2-3, with 7 bases lining up with TRBD2. There are 17 residues in the CDR3. Germline CDR1 is KGHDR and CDR2 is SFDVKD. The DNA of the CDR3 is TGTGTCACCAGTGATTTCCGGAGCGGGGCTTCTCCGAATACGCAGTATTTT. The encoded protein is CVTSDFRSGASPNTQYF.

This clonotype was observed a few times. The V call is TRBV5-1, the J call TRBJ2-3, with D tentatively TRBD1 (5 bases). The CDR3 length is 14 residues. V was shortened by 1 base and J by 2 bases, with 8 bases between the two germline ends. CDR1 and CDR2 (germline): SGHRS, YFSETQ. Here the CDR3 reads CASSLSRATDTQYF. For the CDR3, the DNA is TGCGCCAGCAGCTTGAGCAGGGCCACAGATACGCAGTATTTT.

This clonotype was seen many times. V is TRBV28 and J is TRBJ2-7; D remains unclear. Trimming stripped 3 bases from V and 3 bases from J, with 6 bases between. Per germline, CDR1 MDHEN and CDR2 SYDVKM. The CDR3 totals 12 residues. This CDR3 reads CASSFSGYEQYF. The DNA for the CDR3 is TGTGCCAGCAGTTTTTCGGGCTACGAGCAGTACTTC.

In this sample, this clonotype turned up a few times. This chain connects TRBV6-5 to TRBJ2-1; 15 bases agree with TRBD2. Per the germline V gene, CDR1 is MNHEY and CDR2 is SVGAGI. This CDR3 is 15 amino acids long. V shed 7 bases and J 8 bases; nucleotides not matched to a gene: 6. The CDR3 sequence is CASTQGLAGGYEQFF. CDR3 coding DNA: TGTGCCAGCACCCAGGGACTAGCGGGGGGTTATGAGCAGTTCTTC.

This clonotype was observed a few times. This chain uses TRBV5-6 with TRBJ2-5, with 10 bases matching TRBD1. Germline V gene lookup returns CDR1 SGHDT and CDR2 YYEEEE. CDR3 length equals 19 residues. Trimming cost V 3 bases and J 3 bases; bases outside gene matches: 17. In nucleotides, the CDR3 is TGTGCCAGCAGCTCGGGACAGGGGCCGTATGATCTCCTAGAAGAGACCCAGTACTTC. Protein sequence: CASSSGQGPYDLLEETQYF.

The chain joins TRBV12-3 or TRBV12-4 to TRBJ1-1; possible D gene TRBD1, 6 bases. Trimming shortened V by 8 bases and J by 6 bases, and 16 bases separated the two germline ends. The CDR3 sequence is 13 residues long. Written as DNA, the CDR3 is TGTGCCAGCTCCGAGGGGGGGCTGGCTGAAGCTTTCTTT. Translated: CASSEGGLAEAFF.

This clonotype has a single count. The CDR3 bases are TGCAGCGCCCCCCGACAAGTCTATGGCTACACCTTC. This sequence encodes CSAPRQVYGYTF. V is TRBV29-1 and J is TRBJ1-2, with D uncertain. Germline assignment: CDR1 SQVTM and CDR2 ANQGSEA. The CDR3 has 12 residues. The ends were cut back, 7 bases at V and 4 bases at J, with 13 bases in the middle.

A few counts support this clonotype. The J gene is TRBJ2-7, the V gene TRBV7-2; 9 bases are shared with TRBD1. Matching the DNA end better, TRBJ2-4 makes the J call doubtful. Per germline, CDR1 SGHTA and CDR2 FQGNSA. CDR3 length equals 16 residues. The CDR3 sequence: CASSPSVDRGENIQYF. In DNA, the CDR3 is TGTGCCAGCAGCCCTTCTGTTGACAGGGGGGAAAACATTCAGTACTTC.

The chain has TRBV7-2 and TRBJ2-4, with D possibly TRBD2 on 5 matching bases. Germline V gene data show CDR1 as SGHTA and CDR2 as FQGNSA. V was shortened by 6 bases and J by 0 bases, with 15 bases between the two germline ends. The CDR3 covers 16 residues. The CDR3 DNA sequence: TGTGCCAGCAGTTCCGGACTGGCCCTAGCCAAAAACATTCAGTACTTC. Encoded protein: CASSSGLALAKNIQYF.

CDR3 sequence reads: CSVRSGLSSYNEQFF. Written as DNA, the CDR3 is TGCAGCGTGCGATCCGGGCTCTCCTCCTACAATGAGCAGTTCTTC. This chain uses TRBV29-1 with TRBJ2-1; D uncertain. This CDR3 is built from 15 residues. Germline-derived CDR1 and CDR2 are SQVTM and ANQGSEA. Trimming cost V 6 bases and J 0 bases, with 15 bases left between them.

As regards this clonotype: This may be a read error: a much more frequent sequence differs by one nucleotide. V usage is TRBV20-1 and J usage is TRBJ2-4; TRBD1 matches 7 bases. CDR3 size: 14 residues. The V segment lost 3 bases and the J segment 13 bases; nucleotides outside the gene matches: 15. Germline V gene lookup returns CDR1 DFQATT and CDR2 SNEGSKA (reference sequence). CDR3 in DNA: TGCAGTGCTAGTAAGGGGGCCGCGGTGGGGGAGCAGTACTTC. Amino acid sequence: CSASKGAAVGEQYF.

The gene calls are TRBV6-6 and TRBJ2-1; 8 positions match TRBD2. This CDR3 comprises 13 residues. V lost 8 bases, J lost 5 bases, and 5 bases stayed unmatched. In germline, CDR1 is MNHNY, CDR2 SVGAGI (reference sequence). The CDR3 nucleotides read TGTGCCAGCCGTAGCGGGACCGACAATGAGCAGTTCTTC. It encodes CASRSGTDNEQFF.

This chain joins TRBV6-4 and TRBJ1-6, with D possibly matching TRBD1 (6 bases). From germline, CDR1 is MRHNA and CDR2 SNTAGT. There are 14 residues in the CDR3. With 2 bases removed from V and 10 bases from J, the gap between germline ends came to 12 bases. The CDR3 DNA sequence: TGTGCCAGCAGTGACCAGGGGCGAGGCTCACCCCTCCACTTT. Translated: CASSDQGRGSPLHF.